This T cell receptor (beta chain) came from a study of CXCR3-negative and CXCR3-positive naive CD8 T cells. Broader study findings: Memory CD8+ cells showed much lower diversity, while both naive subsets displayed comparably high diversity. CXCR3-positive naive cells carried more hydrophobic TRB CDR3s than CXCR3-negative naive cells did. With surface CD5 comparable between naive subsets, TCR strength was estimated using properties derived from the TRB CDR3.

All TRB cDNA libraries came from 5' RACE performed with UMI labels. From its re-call of the 5' RACE reads, TCRdb lists each CDR3 protein once, without DNA. The table lists around 63,000 distinct CDR3 sequences. CD45RO-CCR7+CD27+CD95- defined naive CD8+ T cells. This CDR3 has 16 amino acids. Remarks on this clonotype: The antigen remains unidentified.

The source material was naive CXCR3+ CD8+ T cells from blood. Subset specified: CD45RO-CCR7+CD27+CD95- naive CD8+ T cells expressing CXCR3 (TNR3+). This chain joins TRBV21-1 and TRBJ2-3; TCRdb designates TRBD1, a call that cannot be tested without DNA. TRBV21-1 has pseudogene status. The source of this sequence is a human donor in good health. Some clones in this sample may be carry-over from other donors' samples. The CDR3 loop is CASRQRTDFVRDTQYF.